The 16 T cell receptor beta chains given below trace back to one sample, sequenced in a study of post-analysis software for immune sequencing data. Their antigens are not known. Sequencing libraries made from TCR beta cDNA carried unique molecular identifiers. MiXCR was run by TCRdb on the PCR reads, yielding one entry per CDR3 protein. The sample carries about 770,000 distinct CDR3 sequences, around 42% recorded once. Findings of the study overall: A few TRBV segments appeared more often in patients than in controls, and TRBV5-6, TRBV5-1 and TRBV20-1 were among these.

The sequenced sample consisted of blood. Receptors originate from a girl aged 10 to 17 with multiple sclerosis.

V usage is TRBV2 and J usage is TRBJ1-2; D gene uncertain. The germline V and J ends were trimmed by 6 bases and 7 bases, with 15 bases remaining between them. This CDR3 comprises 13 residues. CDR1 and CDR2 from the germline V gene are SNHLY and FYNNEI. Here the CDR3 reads CASRERVAPGYTF. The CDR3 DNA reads TGTGCCAGCAGAGAACGGGTTGCCCCTGGCTACACCTTC. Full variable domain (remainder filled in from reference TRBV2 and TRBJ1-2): EPEVTQTPSHQVTQMGQEVILRCVPISNHLYFYWYRQILGQKVEFLVSFYNNEISEKSEIFDDQFSVERPDGSNFTLKIRSTKLEDSAMYFCASRERVAPGYTFGSGTRLTVV.

In nucleotides, the CDR3 is TGTGCCAGCAGTCGAACGACGGGTACAGATACGCAGTATTTT. Protein sequence: CASSRTTGTDTQYF. V usage is TRBV6-5 and J usage is TRBJ2-3; D remains ambiguous. This CDR3 has 14 amino acids. Trimming removed 5 bases from V and 3 bases from J, with 12 bases in between. Germline CDR1 MNHEY, CDR2 SVGAGI.

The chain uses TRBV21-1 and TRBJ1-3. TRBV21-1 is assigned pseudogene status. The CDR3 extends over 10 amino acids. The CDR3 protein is CASSKEAIYF. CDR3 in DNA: TGTGCCAGCAGCAAAGAGGCCATATATTTT.

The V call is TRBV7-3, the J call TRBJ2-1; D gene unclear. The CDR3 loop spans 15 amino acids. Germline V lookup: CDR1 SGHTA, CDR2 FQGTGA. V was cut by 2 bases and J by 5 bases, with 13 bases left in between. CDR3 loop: CASSLVGTTHNEQFF. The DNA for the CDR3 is TGTGCCAGCAGCTTAGTGGGAACCACCCACAATGAGCAGTTCTTC.

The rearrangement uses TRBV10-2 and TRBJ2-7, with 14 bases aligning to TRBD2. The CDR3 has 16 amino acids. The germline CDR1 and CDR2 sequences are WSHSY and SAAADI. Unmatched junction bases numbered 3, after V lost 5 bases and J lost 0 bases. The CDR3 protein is CASSPGTSGGSYEQYF. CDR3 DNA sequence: TGCGCCAGCAGTCCTGGGACTAGCGGGGGCTCCTACGAGCAGTACTTC.

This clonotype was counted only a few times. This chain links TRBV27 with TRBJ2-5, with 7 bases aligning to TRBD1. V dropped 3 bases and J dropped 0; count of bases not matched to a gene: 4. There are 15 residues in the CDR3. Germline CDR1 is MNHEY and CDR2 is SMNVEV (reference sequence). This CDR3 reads CASSFLDRHQETQYF. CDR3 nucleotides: TGTGCCAGCAGTTTCCTGGACAGGCACCAAGAGACCCAGTACTTC.

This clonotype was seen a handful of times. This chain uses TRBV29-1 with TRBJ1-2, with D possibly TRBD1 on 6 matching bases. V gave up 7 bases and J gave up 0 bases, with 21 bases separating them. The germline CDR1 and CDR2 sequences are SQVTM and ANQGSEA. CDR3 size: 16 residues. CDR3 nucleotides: TGCAGCGCATCGGGGAGCCAGGGACAATCTAACTATGGCTACACCTTC. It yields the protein CSASGSQGQSNYGYTF.

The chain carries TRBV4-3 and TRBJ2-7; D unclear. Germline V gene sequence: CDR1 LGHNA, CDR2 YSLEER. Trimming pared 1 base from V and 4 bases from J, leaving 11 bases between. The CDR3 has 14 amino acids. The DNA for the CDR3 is TGCGCCAGCAGCCAAGGAGTACTCGATTACGAGCAGTACTTC. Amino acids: CASSQGVLDYEQYF.

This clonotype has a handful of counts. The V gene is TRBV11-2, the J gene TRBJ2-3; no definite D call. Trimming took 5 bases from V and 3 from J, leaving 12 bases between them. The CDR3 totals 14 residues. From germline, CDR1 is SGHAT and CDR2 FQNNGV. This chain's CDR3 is CASSADPMTDTQYF. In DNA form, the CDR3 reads TGTGCCAGCAGCGCAGACCCCATGACAGATACGCAGTATTTT.

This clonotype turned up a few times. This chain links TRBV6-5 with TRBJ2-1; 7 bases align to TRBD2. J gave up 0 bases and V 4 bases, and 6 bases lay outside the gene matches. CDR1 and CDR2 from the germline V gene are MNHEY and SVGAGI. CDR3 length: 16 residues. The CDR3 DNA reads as TGTGCCAGCAGTTTGTCTAGCGGACACTCCTACAATGAGCAGTTCTTC. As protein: CASSLSSGHSYNEQFF.

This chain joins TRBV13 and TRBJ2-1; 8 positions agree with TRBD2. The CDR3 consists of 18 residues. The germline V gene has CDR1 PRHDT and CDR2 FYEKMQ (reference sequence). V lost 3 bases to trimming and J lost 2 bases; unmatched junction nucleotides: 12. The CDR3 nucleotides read TGTGCCAGCAGCTTGGAAGGCGGGAGGAATTTCCCCTACAATGAGCAGTTCTTC. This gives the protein CASSLEGGRNFPYNEQFF. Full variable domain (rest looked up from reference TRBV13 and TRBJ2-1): AAGVIQSPRHLIKEKRETATLKCYPIPRHDTVYWYQQGPGQDPQFLISFYEKMQSDKGSIPDRFSAQQFSDYHSELNMSSLELGDSALYFCASSLEGGRNFPYNEQFFGPGTRLTVL.

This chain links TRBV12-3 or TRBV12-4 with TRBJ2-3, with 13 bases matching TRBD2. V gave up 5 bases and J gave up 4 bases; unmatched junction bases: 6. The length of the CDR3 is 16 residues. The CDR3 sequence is CASSRTSGGAPDTQYF. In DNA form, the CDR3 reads TGTGCCAGCAGTAGGACTAGCGGGGGTGCCCCAGATACGCAGTATTTT.

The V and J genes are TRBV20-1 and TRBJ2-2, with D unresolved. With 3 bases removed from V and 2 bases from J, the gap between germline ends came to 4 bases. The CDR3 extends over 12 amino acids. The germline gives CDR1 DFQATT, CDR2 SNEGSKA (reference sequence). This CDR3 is CSASYNTGELFF. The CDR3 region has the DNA TGCAGTGCTAGCTACAACACCGGGGAGCTGTTTTTT.

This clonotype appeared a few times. The CDR3: CSVPGRYNEQFF. In DNA form, the CDR3 reads TGCAGCGTTCCGGGGAGATACAATGAGCAGTTCTTC. The chain couples TRBV29-1 to TRBJ2-1; D is possibly TRBD2 (5 bases). V dropped 5 bases and J dropped 4 bases, with 9 bases sitting between them. The CDR3 runs 12 residues. CDR1 is SQVTM and CDR2 is ANQGSEA in the germline V gene.

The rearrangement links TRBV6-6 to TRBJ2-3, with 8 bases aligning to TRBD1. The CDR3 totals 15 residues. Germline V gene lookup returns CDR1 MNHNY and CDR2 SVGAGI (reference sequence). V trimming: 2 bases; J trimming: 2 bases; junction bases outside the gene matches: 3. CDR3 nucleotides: TGTGCCAGCAGTTACCGGGACAGGCCCACAGATACGCAGTATTTT. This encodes CASSYRDRPTDTQYF.

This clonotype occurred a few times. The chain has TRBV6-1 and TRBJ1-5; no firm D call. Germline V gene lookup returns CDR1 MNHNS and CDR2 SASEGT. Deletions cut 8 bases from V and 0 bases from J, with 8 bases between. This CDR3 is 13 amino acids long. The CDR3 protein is CASLGYSNQPQHF. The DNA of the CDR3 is TGTGCCAGCTTAGGCTATAGCAATCAGCCCCAGCATTTT.